This TCR beta chain is from a study of blood T cell repertoires in COVID-19. Study details: From the United States, Italy and Spain came samples of acute and convalescent COVID-19. T cells, B-cell-depleted T cells, or PBMCs provided the cDNA or gDNA that served as material.

The V gene's germline CDR1 is MNHEY and CDR2 SMNVEV (reference sequence). The CDR3 spans 15 residues. With V trimmed by 6 bases and J by 9 bases, 11 bases remained unmatched. Original processing methods: Estimation of nucleated cell counts was performed using reference gene primer amplification. Sequencing used immunoSEQ multiplex PCR; TCRdb keeps in-frame clones, though not all of them. That table furnishes V, J and clone size, whereas the DNA furnished D and trimming. This table has about 190,000 clones, about 78% appearing once. The sample consisted of PBMCs or T cells enriched from blood (not recorded which). The sequence was collected from a woman in her fifties or sixties who had recovered from COVID-19. J is TRBJ1-6 and V is TRBV27; 7 nucleotides align to TRBD1. As DNA, the CDR3 is TGTGCCAGCAGGGCCGGGACAGAAGACGTTTCACCCCTCCACTTT. It encodes CASRAGTEDVSPLHF.